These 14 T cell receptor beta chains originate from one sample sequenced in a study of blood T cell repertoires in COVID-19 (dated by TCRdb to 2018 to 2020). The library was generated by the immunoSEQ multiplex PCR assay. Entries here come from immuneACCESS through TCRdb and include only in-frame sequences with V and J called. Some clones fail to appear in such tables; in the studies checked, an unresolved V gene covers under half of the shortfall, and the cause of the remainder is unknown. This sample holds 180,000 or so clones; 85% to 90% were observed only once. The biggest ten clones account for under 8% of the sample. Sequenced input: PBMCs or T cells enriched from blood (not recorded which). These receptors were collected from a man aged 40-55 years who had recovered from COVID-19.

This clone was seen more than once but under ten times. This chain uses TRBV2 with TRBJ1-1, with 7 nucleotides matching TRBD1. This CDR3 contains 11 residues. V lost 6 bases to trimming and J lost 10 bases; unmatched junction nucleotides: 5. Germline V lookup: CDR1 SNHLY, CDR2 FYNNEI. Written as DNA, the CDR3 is TGTGCCAGCAGCTCGGCAGGGGGAGCTTTCTTT. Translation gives CASSSAGGAFF.

The CDR3, as DNA: TGTGCCAGCAGCCAAGGCGGGACAGATCCTCACTATGGCTACACCTTC. Its translation: CASSQGGTDPHYGYTF. The genes are TRBV3-1 (or the pseudogene TRBV3-2) and TRBJ1-2, with 7 bases matching TRBD1. CDR1 is LGHDT and CDR2 is YNNKEL in the germline V gene (reference sequence). Germline trimming cut 1 base from V and 3 bases from J; bases unmatched to any gene: 8. CDR3 length: 16 amino acids.

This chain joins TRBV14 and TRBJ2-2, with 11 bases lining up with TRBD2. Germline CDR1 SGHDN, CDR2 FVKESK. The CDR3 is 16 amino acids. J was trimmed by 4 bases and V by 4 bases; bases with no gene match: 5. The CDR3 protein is CASSLAGGPGTGELFF. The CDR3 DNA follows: TGTGCCAGCAGCCTAGCGGGGGGGCCGGGCACCGGGGAGCTGTTTTTT.

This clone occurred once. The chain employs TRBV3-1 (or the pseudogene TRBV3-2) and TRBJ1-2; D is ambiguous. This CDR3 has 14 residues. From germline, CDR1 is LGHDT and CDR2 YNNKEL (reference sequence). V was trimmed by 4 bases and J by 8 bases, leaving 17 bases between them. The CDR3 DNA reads TGTGCCAGCAGCCGCCAGCCGGCGGGGAGAGGCTACACCTTC. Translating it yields CASSRQPAGRGYTF.

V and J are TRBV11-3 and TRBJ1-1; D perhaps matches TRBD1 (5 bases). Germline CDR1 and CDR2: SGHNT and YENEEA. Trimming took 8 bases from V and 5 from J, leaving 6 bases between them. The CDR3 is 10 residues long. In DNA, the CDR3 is TGTGCCAGCCCAGGGACTGAAGCTTTCTTT. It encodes CASPGTEAFF.

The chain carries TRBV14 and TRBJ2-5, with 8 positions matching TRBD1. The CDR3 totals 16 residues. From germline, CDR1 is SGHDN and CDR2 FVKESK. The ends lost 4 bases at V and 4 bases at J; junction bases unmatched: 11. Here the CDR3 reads CASSLTEQGASETQYF. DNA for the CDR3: TGTGCCAGCAGCCTCACCGAGCAGGGGGCATCAGAGACCCAGTACTTC.

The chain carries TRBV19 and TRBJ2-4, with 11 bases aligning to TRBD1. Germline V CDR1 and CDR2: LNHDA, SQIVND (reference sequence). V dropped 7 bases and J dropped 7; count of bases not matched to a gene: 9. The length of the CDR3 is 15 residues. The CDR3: CASTPGQGARNIQYF. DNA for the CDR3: TGTGCCAGTACCCCCGGACAGGGGGCACGGAACATTCAGTACTTC.

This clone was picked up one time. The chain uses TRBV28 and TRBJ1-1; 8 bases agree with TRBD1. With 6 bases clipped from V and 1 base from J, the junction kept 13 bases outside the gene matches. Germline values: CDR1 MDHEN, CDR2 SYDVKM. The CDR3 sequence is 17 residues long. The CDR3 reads CASSRRGQGAQNTEAFF. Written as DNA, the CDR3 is TGTGCCAGCAGCCGAAGGGGGCAGGGGGCGCAGAACACTGAAGCTTTCTTT.

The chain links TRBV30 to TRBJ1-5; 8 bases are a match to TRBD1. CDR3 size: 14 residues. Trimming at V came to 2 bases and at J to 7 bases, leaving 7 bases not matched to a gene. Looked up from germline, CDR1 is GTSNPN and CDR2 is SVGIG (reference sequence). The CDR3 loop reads CAWSLGTGKQPQHF. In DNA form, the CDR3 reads TGTGCCTGGAGTCTAGGGACAGGAAAGCAGCCCCAGCATTTT.

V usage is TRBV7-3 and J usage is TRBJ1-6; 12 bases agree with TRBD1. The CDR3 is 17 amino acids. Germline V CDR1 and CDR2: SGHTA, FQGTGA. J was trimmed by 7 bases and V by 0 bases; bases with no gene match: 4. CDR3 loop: CASSLTGTGGRNSPLHF. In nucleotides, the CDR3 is TGTGCCAGCAGCTTAACCGGGACAGGGGGCAGGAATTCACCCCTCCACTTT.

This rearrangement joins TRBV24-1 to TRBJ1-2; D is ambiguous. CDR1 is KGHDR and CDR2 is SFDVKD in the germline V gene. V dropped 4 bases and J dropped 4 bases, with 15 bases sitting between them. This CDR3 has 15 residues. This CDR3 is CATSDESGAIYGYTF. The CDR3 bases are TGTGCCACCAGTGACGAATCAGGCGCCATCTATGGCTACACCTTC.

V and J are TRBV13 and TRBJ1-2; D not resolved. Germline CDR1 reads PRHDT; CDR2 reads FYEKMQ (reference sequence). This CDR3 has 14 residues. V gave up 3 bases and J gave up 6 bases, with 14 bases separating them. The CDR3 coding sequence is TGTGCCAGCAGCTTTGCCAGAGGTCTAAATGGCTACACCTTC. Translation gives CASSFARGLNGYTF.

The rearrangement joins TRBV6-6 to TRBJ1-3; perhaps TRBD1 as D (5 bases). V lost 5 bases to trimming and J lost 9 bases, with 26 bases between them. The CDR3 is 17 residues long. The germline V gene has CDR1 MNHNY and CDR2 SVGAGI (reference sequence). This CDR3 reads CASSQQTDTQIYGTIYF. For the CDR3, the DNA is TGTGCCAGCAGTCAACAGACGGACACTCAAATTTACGGCACCATATATTTT.

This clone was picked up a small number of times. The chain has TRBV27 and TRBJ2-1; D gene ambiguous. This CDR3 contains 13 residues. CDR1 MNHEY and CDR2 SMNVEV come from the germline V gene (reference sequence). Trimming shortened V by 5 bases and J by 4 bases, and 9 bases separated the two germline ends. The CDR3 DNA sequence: TGTGCCAGCAGTCAAATTCAATACAATGAGCAGTTCTTC. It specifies CASSQIQYNEQFF.